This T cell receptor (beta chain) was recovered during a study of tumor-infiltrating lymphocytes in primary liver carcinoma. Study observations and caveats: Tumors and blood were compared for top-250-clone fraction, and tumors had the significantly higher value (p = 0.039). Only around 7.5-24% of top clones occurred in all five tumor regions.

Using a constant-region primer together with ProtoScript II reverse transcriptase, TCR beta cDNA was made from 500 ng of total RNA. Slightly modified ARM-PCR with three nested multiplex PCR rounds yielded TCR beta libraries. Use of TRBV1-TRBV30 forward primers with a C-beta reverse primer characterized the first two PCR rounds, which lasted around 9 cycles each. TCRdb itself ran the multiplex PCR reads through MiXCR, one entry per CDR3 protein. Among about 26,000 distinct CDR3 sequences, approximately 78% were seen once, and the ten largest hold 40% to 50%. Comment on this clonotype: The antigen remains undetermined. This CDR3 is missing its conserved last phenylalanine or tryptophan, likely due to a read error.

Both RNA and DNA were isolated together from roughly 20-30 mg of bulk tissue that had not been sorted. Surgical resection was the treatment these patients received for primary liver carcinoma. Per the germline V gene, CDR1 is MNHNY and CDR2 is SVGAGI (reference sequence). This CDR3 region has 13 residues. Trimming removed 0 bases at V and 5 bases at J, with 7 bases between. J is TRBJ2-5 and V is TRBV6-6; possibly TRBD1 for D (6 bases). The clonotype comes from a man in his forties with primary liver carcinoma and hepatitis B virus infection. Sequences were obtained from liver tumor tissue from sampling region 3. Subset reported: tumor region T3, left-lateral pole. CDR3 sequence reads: CASSYSQGETQYS. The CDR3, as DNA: TGTGCCAGCAGTTACTCGCAGGGGGAGACCCAGTACTCC.